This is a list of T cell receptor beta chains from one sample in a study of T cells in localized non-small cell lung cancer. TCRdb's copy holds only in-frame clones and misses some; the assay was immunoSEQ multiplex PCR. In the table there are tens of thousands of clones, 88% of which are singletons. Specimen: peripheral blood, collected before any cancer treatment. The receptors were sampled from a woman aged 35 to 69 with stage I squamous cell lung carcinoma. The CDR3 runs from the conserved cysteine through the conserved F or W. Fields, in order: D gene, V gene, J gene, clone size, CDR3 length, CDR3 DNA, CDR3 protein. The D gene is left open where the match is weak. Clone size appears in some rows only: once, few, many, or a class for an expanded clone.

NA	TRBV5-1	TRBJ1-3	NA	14	TGCGCCAGCAGCTTGGGAGGCTCTGGAAACACCATATATTTT	CASSLGGSGNTIYF
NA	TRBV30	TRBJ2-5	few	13	TGTGCCTGGGCCGAGGGCAGGCAAGAGACCCAGTACTTC	CAWAEGRQETQYF
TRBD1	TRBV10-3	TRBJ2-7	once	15	TGTGCCATCAGTGAGAGGGACAGGGGAATCTACGAGCAGTACTTC	CAISERDRGIYEQYF
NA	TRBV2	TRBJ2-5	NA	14	TGTGCCAGCGGCCAGGGGCTAGGGCAAGAGACCCAGTACTTC	CASGQGLGQETQYF
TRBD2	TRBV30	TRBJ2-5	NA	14	TGTGCCTGGAGTCGGGGGGGCAACCAAGAGACCCAGTACTTC	CAWSRGGNQETQYF
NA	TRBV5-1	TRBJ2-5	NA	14	TGCGCCAGCAGCCAGTGGGCGGAGGGAGAGACCCAGTACTTC	CASSQWAEGETQYF
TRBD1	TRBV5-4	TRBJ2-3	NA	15	TGTGCCAGCAGCGGGTTCATGGACAGGGATGATACGCAGTATTTT	CASSGFMDRDDTQYF
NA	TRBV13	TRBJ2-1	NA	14	TGTGCCAGCAGCTTAGGACAGCAATACAATGAGCAGTTCTTC	CASSLGQQYNEQFF
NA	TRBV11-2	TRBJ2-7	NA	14	TGTGCCAGCAGCATGATCCGGGGCACCTACGAGCAGTACTTC	CASSMIRGTYEQYF
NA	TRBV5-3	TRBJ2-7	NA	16	TGTGCCAGAAGCCCTGATATCGGGGGTATCTCCTACGAGCAGTACTTC	CARSPDIGGISYEQYF
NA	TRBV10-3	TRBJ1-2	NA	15	TGTGCCATCAGTGAGTCTGGGGAGAAAGTGGATGGCTACACCTTC	CAISESGEKVDGYTF
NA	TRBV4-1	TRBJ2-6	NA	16	TGCGCCAGCAGCCAAGTCTGGGGTTCTGGGGCCAACGTCCTGACTTTC	CASSQVWGSGANVLTF
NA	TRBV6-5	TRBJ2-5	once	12	TGTGCCAGCAGAAAGACAACGGAGACCCAGTACTTC	CASRKTTETQYF
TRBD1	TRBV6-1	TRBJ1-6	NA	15	TGTGCCAGCAGTGACCAGGGGGGGTATAATTCACCCCTCCACTTT	CASSDQGGYNSPLHF
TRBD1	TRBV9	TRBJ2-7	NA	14	TGTGCCAGCAGCGCGACAGGGGCCTCCTACGAGCAGTACTTC	CASSATGASYEQYF
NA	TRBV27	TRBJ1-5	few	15	TGTGCCAGCAGGGAAGGTAGCAGCGGGAATCAGCCCCAGCATTTT	CASREGSSGNQPQHF
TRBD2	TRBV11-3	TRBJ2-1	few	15	TGTGCCAGCAGCCGTAGCGGGGGGTCCTACAATGAGCAGTTCTTC	CASSRSGGSYNEQFF
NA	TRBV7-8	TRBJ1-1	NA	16	TGTGCCAGCAGCCCGGGGACTACAGCCCTGAACACTGAAGCTTTCTTT	CASSPGTTALNTEAFF
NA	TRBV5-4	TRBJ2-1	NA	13	TGTGCCAGCAGCTTGCGGGGCGGGGATGAGCAGTTCTTC	CASSLRGGDEQFF
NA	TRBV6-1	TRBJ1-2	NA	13	TGTGCCAGCAGTGAAGCAGTTAACTATGGCTACACCTTC	CASSEAVNYGYTF
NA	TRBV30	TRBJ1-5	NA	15	TGTGCCTGGAGTGTAGGGACATATAGCAATCAGCCCCAGCATTTT	CAWSVGTYSNQPQHF
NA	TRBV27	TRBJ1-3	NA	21	TGTGCCAGCAGCAGGGACACTCGACGAAATTCATCCTATCTATCTGGAAACACCATATATTTT	CASSRDTRRNSSYLSGNTIYF
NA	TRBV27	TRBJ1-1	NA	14	TGTGCCAGCATGCTTAGACGGACCAACACTGAAGCTTTCTTT	CASMLRRTNTEAFF
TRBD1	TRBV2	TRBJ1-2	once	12	TGTGCCAGCCAGACAGGGAGCTATGGCTACACCTTC	CASQTGSYGYTF
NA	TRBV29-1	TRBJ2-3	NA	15	TGCAGCGTTCATCTTGACCCCGGAGGTGGAGATACGCAGTATTTT	CSVHLDPGGGDTQYF
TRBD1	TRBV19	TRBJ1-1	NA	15	TGTGCCAGTAGTCCTCTCAGGGGGCGCGTAGATGAAGCTTTCTTT	CASSPLRGRVDEAFF
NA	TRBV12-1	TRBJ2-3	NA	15	TGTGCCAGCAGCACTAGCGGGGAACACACAGATACGCAGTATTTT	CASSTSGEHTDTQYF
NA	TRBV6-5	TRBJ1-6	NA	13	TGTGCCAGCAGCCAGACGCGGGGGGGACCCCTCCACTTT	CASSQTRGGPLHF
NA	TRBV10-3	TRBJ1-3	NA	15	TGTGCCATCAGTGATGGGGGTAGCTCTGGAAACACCATATATTTT	CAISDGGSSGNTIYF
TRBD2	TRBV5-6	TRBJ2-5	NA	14	TGTGCCAGCAGCTGGGTTGGGGGGGAGGAGACCCAGTACTTC	CASSWVGGEETQYF
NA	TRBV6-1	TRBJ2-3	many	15	TGTGCCAGCACCGAGGGGGAGGGGGACACAGATACGCAGTATTTT	CASTEGEGDTDTQYF
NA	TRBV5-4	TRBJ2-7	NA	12	TGTGCCAGCAGCTTGTACTCCTACGAGCAGTACTTC	CASSLYSYEQYF
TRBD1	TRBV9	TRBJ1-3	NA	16	TGTGCCAGCAGCGTAGACAGGGGGATAATAGGAAACACCATATATTTT	CASSVDRGIIGNTIYF
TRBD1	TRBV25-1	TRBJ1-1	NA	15	TGTGCCAGCAATGGAAGGACAGGGGCCAACACTGAAGCTTTCTTT	CASNGRTGANTEAFF
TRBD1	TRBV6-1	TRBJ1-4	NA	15	TGTGCCAGCAGTTTGCAGGGGGCAGCTAATGAAAAACTGTTTTTT	CASSLQGAANEKLFF
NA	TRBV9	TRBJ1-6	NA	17	TGTGCCAGCAGCAAGGAGGGGTCAGCCAGGGTAAATTCACCCCTCCACTTT	CASSKEGSARVNSPLHF
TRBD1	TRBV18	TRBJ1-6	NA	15	TGTGCCAGCTCCCCAGTCCCGGGACAGGGATCACCCCTCCACTTT	CASSPVPGQGSPLHF
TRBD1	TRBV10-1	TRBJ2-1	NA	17	TGCGCCAGCATGGACTCTCTTATCAAGATGAGGGGGCATGAGCAGTTCTTC	CASMDSLIKMRGHEQFF
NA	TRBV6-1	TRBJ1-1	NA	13	TGTGCCAGCAGTGGGACACTGAACACTGAAGCTTTCTTT	CASSGTLNTEAFF
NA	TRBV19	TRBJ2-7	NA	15	TGTGCCAGTAGTGGAAGGGGCCTGGGCCCCTACGAGCAGTACTTC	CASSGRGLGPYEQYF
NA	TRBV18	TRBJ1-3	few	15	TGTGCCAGCTCACCACCAGGAAGGGTTGGAAACACCATATATTTT	CASSPPGRVGNTIYF
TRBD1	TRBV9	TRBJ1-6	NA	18	TGTGCCAGCAGCGTAGCGGACAGGGGGTTAGGGTATAATTCACCCCTCCACTTT	CASSVADRGLGYNSPLHF
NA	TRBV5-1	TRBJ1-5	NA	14	TGCGCCAGCAGCGAGGGACATTCAAATCAGCCCCAGCATTTT	CASSEGHSNQPQHF
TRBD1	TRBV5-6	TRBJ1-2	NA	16	TGTGCCAGCACCGACTTTGCGGACAGGGACAACTATGGCTACACCTTC	CASTDFADRDNYGYTF
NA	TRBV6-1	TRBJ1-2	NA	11	TGTGCCAGCAGTGAATCGGGTGGCTACACCTTC	CASSESGGYTF
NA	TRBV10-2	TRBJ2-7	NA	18	TGCGCCAGCAGTCGGGAAGGGGGAGGGGGCGCAGGAGCCTACGAGCAGTACTTC	CASSREGGGGAGAYEQYF
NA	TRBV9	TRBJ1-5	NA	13	TGTGCCAGCAGCTCCCGCGGGGGTCAGCCCCAGCATTTT	CASSSRGGQPQHF
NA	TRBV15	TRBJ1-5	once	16	TGTGCCACCAGCAGAGATCTGTCTACGGGAGGTCAGCCCCAGCATTTT	CATSRDLSTGGQPQHF